The rows below give T cell receptor beta chains drawn from one sample of a study of T cell changes during pregnancy in multiple sclerosis. The repertoire was sequenced with immunoSEQ multiplex PCR; TCRdb's copy has only in-frame clones and lacks some. The table lists tens of thousands of clones, around 90% of them singletons. Sequencing used CD8+ T cells from peripheral blood mononuclear cells, obtained after pregnancy. The source is a female donor with multiple sclerosis, enrolled in a pregnancy study. Both conserved end residues are part of each CDR3. Fields, in order: clone size, V gene, J gene, D gene, CDR3 protein, CDR3 DNA. D genes are given only for firm matches. Clone size is not always given. Where it is, it says once, few, many or a class for expanded clones.

NA	TRBV19	TRBJ1-1	NA	CASSIGLEAFF	TGTGCCAGTAGTATAGGTCTCGAAGCTTTCTTT
NA	TRBV9	TRBJ2-1	NA	CASSLHRYNEQFF	TGTGCCAGCAGCCTCCATCGGTACAATGAGCAGTTCTTC
NA	TRBV7-9	TRBJ2-7	TRBD1	CASTDRGSYEQYF	TGTGCCAGCACCGACAGGGGTAGCTACGAGCAGTACTTC
NA	TRBV7-6	TRBJ2-1	NA	CASSLRTPREQFF	TGTGCCAGCAGCTTACGGACTCCCCGAGAGCAGTTCTTC
once	TRBV5-8	TRBJ2-3	NA	CASSPRSITDTQYF	TGTGCCAGCAGCCCTCGGTCCATCACAGATACGCAGTATTTT
once	TRBV9	TRBJ1-3	NA	CASSARGGGEGNTIYF	TGTGCCAGCAGCGCGAGGGGAGGGGGGGAAGGAAACACCATATATTTT
NA	TRBV7-2	TRBJ1-5	TRBD1	CASSLITGVNQPQHF	TGTGCCAGCAGCTTAATCACAGGGGTTAATCAGCCCCAGCATTTT
once	TRBV11-2	TRBJ2-3	TRBD2	CASSLLARSAGDTDTQYF	TGTGCCAGCAGCTTACTGGCGCGGTCAGCGGGGGACACAGATACGCAGTATTTT
NA	TRBV6-5	TRBJ2-5	TRBD2	CASSPRTSRETQYF	TGTGCCAGCAGTCCAAGGACTAGCCGGGAGACCCAGTACTTC
NA	TRBV4-1	TRBJ2-7	TRBD2	CASSQDHTSGGPYEQYF	TGCGCCAGCAGCCAAGATCATACTAGCGGGGGCCCATACGAGCAGTACTTC
NA	TRBV29-1	TRBJ2-4	NA	CSVVTVAKNIQYF	TGCAGCGTTGTAACGGTAGCCAAAAACATTCAGTACTTC
once	TRBV9	TRBJ2-1	TRBD2	CASSTGGLGSYNEQFF	TGTGCCAGCAGCACGGGGGGGCTAGGCTCCTACAATGAGCAGTTCTTC